Given below is one T cell receptor beta chain in context. Its antigen is still unknown. The data originate from a study of T-cell memory formation after mild COVID-19. Study-wide points: The authors did not confirm SARS-CoV-2 specificity of second-wave clones peaking day 37.

V was clipped by 1 base and J by 6 bases, with 13 bases between them. There are 13 residues in the CDR3. In germline, CDR1 is SQVTM, CDR2 ANQGSEA. TCRdb re-called the 5' RACE reads through MiXCR, storing one row per CDR3 protein. The sample has about 350,000 distinct CDR3 sequences, 25% to 30% seen once. Sequencing was done on a sample of PBMCs or a T cell subset sorted from them (not recorded which). This chain joins TRBV29-1 and TRBJ2-7; perhaps TRBD2 as D (5 bases). This TCR came from an adult woman who had mild COVID-19 (a few samples of this study predate the infection). Cell type and time point are not known. CDR3 nucleotides: TGCAGCGTTGAAGCACGGACTGCGACCGAGCAGTACTTC. Amino acids: CSVEARTATEQYF.